What follows are 24 T cell receptor beta chains derived from one specimen sequenced in a study of technical replicates of blood from several donors. The repertoire was sequenced with immunoSEQ multiplex PCR; TCRdb's copy has only in-frame clones and lacks some. The table shows about 88,000 clones, with approximately 90% occurring only once. The material sequenced was T cells isolated from PBMCs. The receptors come from a human donor in good health.

The V gene is TRBV9, the J gene TRBJ2-1; 7 bases are a match to TRBD1. CDR1 is SGDLS and CDR2 is YYNGEE in the germline V gene. With 4 bases clipped from V and 8 bases from J, the junction kept 9 bases outside the gene matches. The CDR3 is made up of 14 amino acids. The CDR3 is CASSWDSFLDEQFF. The CDR3 bases are TGTGCCAGCAGCTGGGACAGTTTTTTGGATGAGCAGTTCTTC.

As DNA, the CDR3 is TGTGCCAGCTCACAAGGGACAGGTAGCACAGATACGCAGTATTTT. The encoded protein is CASSQGTGSTDTQYF. V usage is TRBV18 and J usage is TRBJ2-3; the match to TRBD1 covers 8 bases. The CDR3 covers 15 residues. CDR1 and CDR2 (germline): KGHSH, LQKENI. The V gene end was trimmed by 4 bases and the J gene end by 0 bases; junction bases not matched to a gene: 3.

J is TRBJ2-4 and V is TRBV23-1; D is possibly TRBD1 (8 bases). TRBV23-1 is placed among ORFs of uncertain function. The V end lost 11 bases, the J end lost 0 bases, and 17 bases lay between the germline ends. The CDR3 loop spans 15 amino acids. CDR3: CAGKQGGLAKNIQYF. CDR3 bases: TGCGCCGGTAAACAGGGGGGGCTAGCCAAAAACATTCAGTACTTC.

The chain couples TRBV6-5 to TRBJ2-1; TRBD2 agrees at 8 bases. The CDR3 is made up of 15 amino acids. V lost 0 bases, J lost 8 bases, and 6 bases stayed unmatched. Germline values: CDR1 MNHEY, CDR2 SVGAGI. CDR3 in amino acids: CASSYSRSGSYEQFF. The DNA for the CDR3 is TGTGCCAGCAGTTACTCGAGAAGCGGGAGTTATGAGCAGTTCTTC.

The CDR3 reads CASSLRGQGSGELFF. The CDR3 region has the DNA TGTGCCAGCAGCTTACGGGGACAGGGGTCCGGGGAGCTGTTTTTT. V usage is TRBV7-9 and J usage is TRBJ2-2, with TRBD1 identical over 10 bases. Germline CDR1 reads SEHNR; CDR2 reads FQNEAQ (reference sequence). The V and J ends lost 2 bases and 6 bases, in that order; junction bases with no gene match: 3. This CDR3 is built from 15 residues. The whole variable domain, filled in from reference TRBV7-9 and TRBJ2-2, reads DTGVSQNPRHKITKRGQNVTFRCDPISEHNRLYWYRQTLGQGPEFLTYFQNEAQLEKSRLLSDRFSAERPKGSFSTLEIQRTEQGDSAMYLCASSLRGQGSGELFFGEGSRLTVL.

The chain links TRBV5-1 to TRBJ2-2, with 12 positions matching TRBD2. Per the germline V gene, CDR1 is SGHRS and CDR2 is YFSETQ. V was pared by 2 bases and J by 6 bases, with 14 bases of the junction left unmatched. CDR3 length: 19 amino acids. The CDR3 protein is CASSLTLAGGPGRAGELFF. CDR3 coding DNA: TGCGCCAGCAGCTTAACTCTAGCGGGAGGGCCCGGGAGAGCCGGGGAGCTGTTTTTT.

The rearrangement uses TRBV7-9 and TRBJ2-2; 10 nucleotides align to TRBD2. The germline CDR1 and CDR2 sequences are SEHNR and FQNEAQ (reference sequence). Trimming removed 5 bases from V and 2 bases from J; junction bases left unmatched: 8. This CDR3 contains 17 residues. The CDR3 region is CASSQLAGGLNTGELFF. CDR3 nucleotide sequence: TGTGCCAGCAGCCAATTAGCGGGGGGTCTAAACACCGGGGAGCTGTTTTTT. The full variable domain, its missing parts supplied by reference TRBV7-9 and TRBJ2-2, is DTGVSQNPRHKITKRGQNVTFRCDPISEHNRLYWYRQTLGQGPEFLTYFQNEAQLEKSRLLSDRFSAERPKGSFSTLEIQRTEQGDSAMYLCASSQLAGGLNTGELFFGEGSRLTVL.

CDR3 region: CSVEDVKQTNYGYTF. In nucleotides, the CDR3 is TGCAGCGTTGAAGATGTTAAACAGACAAACTATGGCTACACCTTC. V gene TRBV29-1 combines with J gene TRBJ1-2; no reliable D call. This CDR3 is built from 15 residues. Trimming pared 0 bases from V and 2 bases from J, leaving 13 bases between. CDR1 and CDR2 (germline): SQVTM, ANQGSEA.

This chain links TRBV28 with TRBJ2-2, with 7 bases matching TRBD1. Germline loops: CDR1 MDHEN, CDR2 SYDVKM. This CDR3 region has 15 residues. J lost 5 bases, V lost 7 bases, and 10 bases had no gene match. CDR3 DNA: TGTGCCAGCATTCCCAAGACAGGGTTGACCGGGGAGCTGTTTTTT. Its protein product is CASIPKTGLTGELFF.

V is TRBV29-1 and J is TRBJ2-6; the D gene is possibly TRBD1 (5 bases). The CDR3 has 18 residues. CDR1 and CDR2 (germline): SQVTM, ANQGSEA. The V gene lost 3 bases and the J gene lost 4 bases, with 22 bases spanning the gap. CDR3 region: CSVELFENQGTGANVLTF. CDR3 DNA sequence: TGCAGCGTTGAGCTCTTTGAAAATCAGGGTACGGGGGCCAACGTCCTGACTTTC.

The rearrangement uses TRBV6-5 and TRBJ1-2; D not resolved. V lost 6 bases and J lost 7, with 15 bases in between. The germline gives CDR1 MNHEY, CDR2 SVGAGI. The CDR3 sequence is 13 residues long. In nucleotides, the CDR3 is TGTGCCAGCAGCCGAGGAGAGGGTGGTGGCTACACCTTC. The encoded protein is CASSRGEGGGYTF.

This clone was picked up a small number of times. The rearrangement uses TRBV28 and TRBJ2-7, with TRBD2 matching over 8 bases. The CDR3 spans 13 residues. CDR1 and CDR2 (germline): MDHEN, SYDVKM. V shed 8 bases and J 2 bases; nucleotides not matched to a gene: 5. CDR3 amino acids: CASRLAGPYEQYF. CDR3 bases: TGTGCCAGCCGGTTAGCGGGACCCTACGAGCAGTACTTC.

V and J are TRBV27 and TRBJ2-2; TRBD1 agrees at 7 bases. Unmatched junction bases numbered 13, after V lost 2 bases and J lost 4 bases. The V gene's germline CDR1 is MNHEY and CDR2 SMNVEV (reference sequence). This CDR3 comprises 18 residues. The CDR3 DNA reads as TGTGCCAGCAGTTTAAGGGGGCCTACAGGGGTGGTCACCGGGGAGCTGTTTTTT. It encodes CASSLRGPTGVVTGELFF.

This chain uses TRBV30 with TRBJ1-1, with 9 bases that match TRBD1. This CDR3 comprises 13 residues. Germline V gives CDR1 GTSNPN, CDR2 SVGIG (reference sequence). With 6 bases clipped from V and 11 bases from J, the junction kept 13 bases outside the gene matches. In DNA form, the CDR3 reads TGTGCCTGCCCATCTAGTTGGGACAGGGTCGCTTTCTTT. This encodes CACPSSWDRVAFF.

V gene TRBV6-1 combines with J gene TRBJ1-2, with D uncertain. CDR3 size: 15 residues. CDR1 MNHNS and CDR2 SASEGT come from the germline V gene. V lost 1 base and J lost 3, with 12 bases in between. CDR3 nucleotide sequence: TGTGCCAGCAGTGAAGGGCAGGCCCTGTACTATGGCTACACCTTC. Amino acids: CASSEGQALYYGYTF.

The chain carries TRBV6-5 and TRBJ2-7; D remains unclear. The CDR3 totals 11 residues. Germline loops: CDR1 MNHEY, CDR2 SVGAGI. Trimming left V 4 bases short and J 4 bases short, with 5 bases between. The CDR3 DNA is TGTGCCAGCAGTTCCCAATACGAGCAGTACTTC. Protein: CASSSQYEQYF.

The V and J genes are TRBV5-1 and TRBJ2-2, with TRBD1 matching over 10 bases. Germline trimming cut 0 bases from V and 6 bases from J; bases unmatched to any gene: 5. CDR3 size: 16 residues. CDR1 and CDR2 from the germline V gene are SGHRS and YFSETQ. CDR3 in amino acids: CASSLVGTGVSGELFF. The DNA for the CDR3 is TGCGCCAGCAGCTTGGTAGGGACAGGGGTGTCCGGGGAGCTGTTTTTT.

The chain combines TRBV5-6 with TRBJ2-2; TRBD2 agrees at 9 bases. This CDR3 spans 17 amino acids. Germline loops: CDR1 SGHDT, CDR2 YYEEEE. Unmatched junction bases numbered 9, after V lost 2 bases and J lost 4 bases. The CDR3 DNA is TGTGCCAGCAGCTTTGGGATAGCGGGAGTTGGCACCGGGGAGCTGTTTTTT. Translated, it gives CASSFGIAGVGTGELFF.

The rearrangement links TRBV5-4 to TRBJ2-1; D is unresolved. The CDR3 runs 15 residues. V lost 0 bases and J 0 bases, leaving 7 bases between the germline ends. Germline V gene lookup returns CDR1 SGHNT and CDR2 YYREEE (reference sequence). CDR3 protein: CASSLVALSYNEQFF. The CDR3 DNA reads as TGTGCCAGCAGCTTGGTGGCTCTCTCCTACAATGAGCAGTTCTTC.

V and J are TRBV25-1 and TRBJ2-1; 7 nucleotides agree with TRBD2. The CDR3 runs to 18 residues. Germline trimming cut 4 bases from V and 5 bases from J; bases unmatched to any gene: 17. From germline, CDR1 is MGHDK and CDR2 SYGVNS. The CDR3 DNA follows: TGTGCCAGCAGTGGGCCTGGCGGGAGTAGTGAAATCCACAATGAGCAGTTCTTC. The encoded protein is CASSGPGGSSEIHNEQFF.

The V and J genes are TRBV7-6 and TRBJ1-5; D possibly corresponds to TRBD1 (5 bases). V was cut by 3 bases and J by 4 bases, with 7 bases left in between. Germline V gives CDR1 SGHVS, CDR2 FNYEAQ. The CDR3 runs 13 residues. The CDR3 loop is CASSFRGNQPQHF. DNA of the CDR3: TGTGCCAGCAGCTTTAGGGGAAATCAGCCCCAGCATTTT.

The chain combines TRBV29-1 with TRBJ2-7; TRBD2 might be the D (6 bases). Trimming pared 0 bases from V and 6 bases from J, leaving 9 bases between. The germline CDR1 and CDR2 sequences are SQVTM and ANQGSEA. The CDR3 has 12 amino acids. CDR3: CSVEEASAEQYF. CDR3 coding DNA: TGCAGCGTTGAAGAGGCTAGCGCCGAGCAGTACTTC.

This chain connects TRBV5-4 to TRBJ2-3; D is ambiguous. Germline lookup yields CDR1 SGHNT and CDR2 YYREEE (reference sequence). V was clipped by 2 bases and J by 2 bases, with 6 bases between them. The CDR3 consists of 13 residues. The CDR3 loop reads CASSFQATDTQYF. Written as DNA, the CDR3 is TGTGCCAGCAGCTTTCAGGCCACAGATACGCAGTATTTT.

This clone was counted a single time. This chain links TRBV29-1 with TRBJ2-2; TRBD2 matches 7 bases. The CDR3 has 13 residues. CDR1 is SQVTM and CDR2 is ANQGSEA in the germline V gene. V dropped 5 bases and J dropped 3; count of bases not matched to a gene: 3. CDR3 DNA: TGCAGCGTTTTGGGGGGGGACACCGGGGAGCTGTTTTTT. Its translation: CSVLGGDTGELFF.